This TCR beta chain was documented in a study of shared clonotypes between healthy human individuals. Broader study findings: Non-shared clonotypes displayed generation probabilities falling below those of clonotypes present in all four donors. Blood alone was sampled, and tissue repertoires likely differ.

On this clone itself: The target antigen is unknown.

Generated by immunoSEQ multiplex PCR, the TCRdb table keeps only in-frame clones and is missing some. The sample shows 1,500,000 or so clones, approximately 98.5% of them seen only once. CDR1 MDHEN and CDR2 SYDVKM come from the germline V gene. The CDR3 runs 16 residues. V gave up 6 bases and J gave up 0 bases, with 14 bases separating them. The sequence came from a young man in good health. Sequencing was performed on naive CD4+ T cells sorted from blood. Described subset: CD45RA+ positively selected. This sequence joins TRBV28 and TRBJ1-4, with D uncertain. The CDR3 bases are TGTGCCAGCAGGAACCAGGCGCCTGCAACTAATGAAAAACTGTTTTTT. Translated, it gives CASRNQAPATNEKLFF.